The next 8 T cell receptor beta chains were all read from a single sample in a study of T cells in Graves' hyperthyroidism and ophthalmopathy. TCR beta CDR3 sequences were amplified from RNA transcripts. HTBI primers were employed in a first-round RT-PCR of the TCR CDR3. A single record per CDR3 protein comes from TCRdb applying MiXCR to the multiplex PCR reads. The sample contains approximately 630,000 distinct CDR3 sequences, under 20% of which appear only once. Sequencing used blood. These receptors came from a woman younger than 45 with Graves' hyperthyroidism.

This clonotype has at least ten counts. The gene calls are TRBV28 and TRBJ2-1, with 11 bases fitting TRBD2. V lost 7 bases to trimming and J lost 7 bases; unmatched junction nucleotides: 6. The germline V gene has CDR1 MDHEN and CDR2 SYDVKM. The CDR3 totals 14 residues. CDR3 in amino acids: CASKELAGVNEQFF. CDR3 in DNA: TGTGCCAGCAAAGAACTAGCGGGAGTAAATGAGCAGTTCTTC.

As for this clonotype: A much larger clone differs by one base, so this may be a read error. The chain links TRBV10-3 to TRBJ2-2; no reliable D call. Germline CDR1 reads ENHRY; CDR2 reads SYGVKD. There are 14 residues in the CDR3. CDR3 nucleotides: TGTGCCATCAATACGGTCGCGAACACCCGGGAGCTGTTTTTT. This translates into CAINTVANTRELFF.

This sequence joins TRBV4-3 and TRBJ2-7; a possible D gene is TRBD1 (5 bases). Germline assignment: CDR1 LGHNA and CDR2 YSLEER. V shed 1 base and J shed 2 bases, with 12 bases lying between them. The CDR3 totals 15 residues. The CDR3 is CASSQGSQVPYEQYF. CDR3 nucleotides: TGCGCCAGCAGCCAAGGGTCACAGGTTCCCTACGAGCAGTACTTC.

This clonotype turned up a few times. The genes are TRBV20-1 and TRBJ1-1; the D gene is possibly TRBD1 (5 bases). CDR1 and CDR2 (germline): DFQATT, SNEGSKA (reference sequence). The V gene lost 0 bases and the J gene lost 7 bases, with 15 bases spanning the gap. CDR3 length: 14 amino acids. CDR3 nucleotide sequence: TGCAGTGCTAGAGATCTCCTGGGGGACTTTGAAGCTTTCTTT. It yields the protein CSARDLLGDFEAFF.

On this clonotype itself: A much larger clone lies one base from this, so it may be a read error. The V and J genes are TRBV29-1 and TRBJ2-1; the D call may be TRBD1 or TRBD2 (5 bases each). Germline V gene sequence: CDR1 SQVTM, CDR2 ANQGSEA. The CDR3 has 14 residues. V dropped 6 bases and J dropped 6 bases, with 18 bases sitting between them. The CDR3 DNA is TGCAGCGTCTCGGGACCCACCAGTCCCAATGAGCAGTTCTTC. Residues: CSVSGPTSPNEQFF.

This clonotype was observed many times. The chain joins TRBV28 to TRBJ1-2; the D gene is possibly TRBD1 (6 bases). Germline-derived CDR1 and CDR2 are MDHEN and SYDVKM. The CDR3 covers 14 residues. Trimming pared 7 bases from V and 8 bases from J, leaving 20 bases between. CDR3 in amino acids: CASTPRGRNKGYTF. CDR3 DNA sequence: TGTGCCAGCACCCCCAGGGGCCGCAACAAGGGCTACACCTTC.

The genes are TRBV20-1 and TRBJ1-4, with D unresolved. CDR1 is DFQATT and CDR2 is SNEGSKA in the germline V gene (reference sequence). The CDR3 runs 16 residues. Deletions cut 5 bases from V and 0 bases from J, with 16 bases between. CDR3 in amino acids: CSAPLTELATNEKLFF. The CDR3 coding sequence is TGCAGTGCTCCACTGACGGAACTAGCAACTAATGAAAAACTGTTTTTT.

This clonotype was counted ten times or more. The V gene is TRBV19, the J gene TRBJ2-7; D not certain. Germline V CDR1 and CDR2: LNHDA, SQIVND (reference sequence). The CDR3 is 14 amino acids. The V gene lost 4 bases and the J gene lost 3 bases, with 13 bases spanning the gap. This chain's CDR3 is CASSTSPAYYEQYF. In DNA, the CDR3 is TGTGCCAGTAGTACCTCACCCGCTTACTACGAGCAGTACTTC.